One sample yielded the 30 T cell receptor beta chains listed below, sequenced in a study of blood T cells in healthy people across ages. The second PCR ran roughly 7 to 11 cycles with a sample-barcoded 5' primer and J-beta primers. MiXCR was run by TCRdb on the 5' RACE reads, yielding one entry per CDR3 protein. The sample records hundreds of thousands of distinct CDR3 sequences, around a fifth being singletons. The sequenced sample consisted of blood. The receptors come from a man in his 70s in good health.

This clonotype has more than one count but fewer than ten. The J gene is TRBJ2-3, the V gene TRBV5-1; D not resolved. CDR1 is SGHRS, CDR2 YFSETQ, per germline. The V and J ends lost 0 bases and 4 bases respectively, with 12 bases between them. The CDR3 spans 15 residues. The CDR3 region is CASSLDSAAADTQYF. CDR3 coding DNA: TGCGCCAGCAGCTTGGACTCGGCAGCCGCAGATACGCAGTATTTT.

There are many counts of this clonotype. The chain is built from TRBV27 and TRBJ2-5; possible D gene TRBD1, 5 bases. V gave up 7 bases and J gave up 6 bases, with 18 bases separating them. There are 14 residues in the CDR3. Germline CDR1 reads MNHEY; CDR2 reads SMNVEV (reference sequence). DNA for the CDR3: TGTGCCAGCACCCAAAGGGGTTCTTGGAAGACCCAGTACTTC. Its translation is CASTQRGSWKTQYF.

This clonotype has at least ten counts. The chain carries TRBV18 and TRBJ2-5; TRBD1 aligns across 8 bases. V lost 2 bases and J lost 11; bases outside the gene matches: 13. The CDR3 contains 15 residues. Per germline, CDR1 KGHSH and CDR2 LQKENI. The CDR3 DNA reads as TGTGCCAGCTCACCAGGGCCTTTGACAGGGGAAGAGCAGTACTTC. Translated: CASSPGPLTGEEQYF.

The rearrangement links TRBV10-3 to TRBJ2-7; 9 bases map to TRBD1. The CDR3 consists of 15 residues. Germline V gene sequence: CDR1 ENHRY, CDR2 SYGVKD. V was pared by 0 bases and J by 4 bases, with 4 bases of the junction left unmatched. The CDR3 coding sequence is TGTGCCATCAGTGAGTCCGGGACAGGGAATTACGAGCAGTACTTC. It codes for CAISESGTGNYEQYF.

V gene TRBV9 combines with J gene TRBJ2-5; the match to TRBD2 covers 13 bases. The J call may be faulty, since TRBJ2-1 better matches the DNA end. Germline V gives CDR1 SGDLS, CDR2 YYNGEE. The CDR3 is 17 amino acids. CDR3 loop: CASSVGTSGAGGDEQFF. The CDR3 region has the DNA TGTGCCAGCAGCGTTGGGACTAGCGGGGCCGGAGGAGATGAGCAGTTCTTC.

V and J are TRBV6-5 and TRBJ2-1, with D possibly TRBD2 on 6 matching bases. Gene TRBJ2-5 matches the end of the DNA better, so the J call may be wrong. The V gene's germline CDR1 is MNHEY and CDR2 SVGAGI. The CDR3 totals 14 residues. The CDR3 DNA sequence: TGTGCCAGCAGTCAAGACGGGAGTCAAGAGACCCAGTACTTC. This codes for CASSQDGSQETQYF.

In nucleotides, the CDR3 is TGCGCCAGCAGCTTGGTATGGCAGGGGGCCCACAGCTCCTACAATGAGCAGTTCTTC. This gives the protein CASSLVWQGAHSSYNEQFF. J is TRBJ2-1 and V is TRBV5-1; 8 bases are a match to TRBD1. Trimming removed 0 bases from V and 0 bases from J; junction bases left unmatched: 11. CDR1 is SGHRS, CDR2 YFSETQ, per germline. The CDR3 is made up of 19 amino acids.

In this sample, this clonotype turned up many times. Here the CDR3 DNA reads TGTGCCAGCGAGTGGCCTGCGGTTACCTACGAGCAGTACTTC. As protein: CASEWPAVTYEQYF. The chain employs TRBV2 and TRBJ2-7; D call uncertain. Trimming removed 8 bases at V and 2 bases at J, with 16 bases between. The CDR3 is 14 residues long. The V gene's germline CDR1 is SNHLY and CDR2 FYNNEI.

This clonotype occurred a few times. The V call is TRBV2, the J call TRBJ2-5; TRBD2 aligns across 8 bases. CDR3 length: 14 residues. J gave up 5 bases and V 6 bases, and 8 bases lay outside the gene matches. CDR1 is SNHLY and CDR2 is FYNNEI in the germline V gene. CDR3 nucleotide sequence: TGTGCCAGCAGCAATAGCGGGACTGGGGAGACCCAGTACTTC. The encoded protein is CASSNSGTGETQYF. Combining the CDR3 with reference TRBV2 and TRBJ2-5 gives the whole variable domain EPEVTQTPSHQVTQMGQEVILRCVPISNHLYFYWYRQILGQKVEFLVSFYNNEISEKSEIFDDQFSVERPDGSNFTLKIRSTKLEDSAMYFCASSNSGTGETQYFGPGTRLLVL.

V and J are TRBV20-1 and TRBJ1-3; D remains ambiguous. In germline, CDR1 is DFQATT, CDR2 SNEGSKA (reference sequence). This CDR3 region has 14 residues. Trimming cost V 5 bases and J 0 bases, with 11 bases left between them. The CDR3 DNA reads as TGCAGTGCTCTACGCATGCTCTCTGGAAACACCATATATTTT. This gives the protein CSALRMLSGNTIYF.

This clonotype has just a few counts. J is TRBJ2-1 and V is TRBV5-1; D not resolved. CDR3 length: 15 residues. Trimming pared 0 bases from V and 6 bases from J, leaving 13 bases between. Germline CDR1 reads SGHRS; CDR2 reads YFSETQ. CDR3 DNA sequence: TGCGCCAGCAGCTTGGGTAGTTTCGTGGTCAATGAGCAGTTCTTC. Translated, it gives CASSLGSFVVNEQFF.

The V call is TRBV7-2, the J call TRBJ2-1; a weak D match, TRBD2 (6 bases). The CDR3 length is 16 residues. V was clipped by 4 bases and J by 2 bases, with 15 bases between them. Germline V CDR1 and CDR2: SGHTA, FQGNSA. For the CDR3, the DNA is TGTGCCAGCAGCTCCCGCCCTAGCGACCCCTACAATGAGCAGTTCTTC. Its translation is CASSSRPSDPYNEQFF.

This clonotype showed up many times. CDR3 protein: CASSQEGLATDTQYF. The CDR3 DNA is TGCGCCAGCAGCCAAGAGGGGTTGGCCACAGATACGCAGTATTTT. V is TRBV4-3 and J is TRBJ2-3; D ambiguous. The length of the CDR3 is 15 residues. V lost 0 bases and J lost 2, with 9 bases in between. Germline V lookup: CDR1 LGHNA, CDR2 YSLEER.

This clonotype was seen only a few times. The DNA of the CDR3 is TGTGCCAGCAGCTTCCGCGGGACTAGCGGGAGTAGTGCGGAGACCCAGTACTTC. This codes for CASSFRGTSGSSAETQYF. The chain has TRBV11-2 and TRBJ2-5, with 14 bases fitting TRBD2. The germline gives CDR1 SGHAT, CDR2 FQNNGV. The length of the CDR3 is 18 residues. After removal of 3 bases from V and 5 bases from J, the junction contained 11 bases not matched to a gene.

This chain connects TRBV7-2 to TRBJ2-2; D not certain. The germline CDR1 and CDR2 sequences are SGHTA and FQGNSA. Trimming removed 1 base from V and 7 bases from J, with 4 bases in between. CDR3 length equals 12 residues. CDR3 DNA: TGTGCCAGCAGCTTAGGCATCGGGGAGCTGTTTTTT. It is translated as CASSLGIGELFF.

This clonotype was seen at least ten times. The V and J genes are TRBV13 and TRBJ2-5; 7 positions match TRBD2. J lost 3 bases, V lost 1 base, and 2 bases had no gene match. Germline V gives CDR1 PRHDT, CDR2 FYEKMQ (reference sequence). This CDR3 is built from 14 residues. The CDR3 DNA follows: TGTGCCAGCAGCTTAGTCGGGACTAAAGAGACCCAGTACTTC. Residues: CASSLVGTKETQYF. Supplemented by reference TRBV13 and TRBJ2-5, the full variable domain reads AAGVIQSPRHLIKEKRETATLKCYPIPRHDTVYWYQQGPGQDPQFLISFYEKMQSDKGSIPDRFSAQQFSDYHSELNMSSLELGDSALYFCASSLVGTKETQYFGPGTRLLVL.

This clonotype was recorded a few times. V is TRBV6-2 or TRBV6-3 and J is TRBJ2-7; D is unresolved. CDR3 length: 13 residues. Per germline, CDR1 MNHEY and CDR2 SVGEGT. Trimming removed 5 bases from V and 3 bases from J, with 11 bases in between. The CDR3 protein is CASSEGFHYEQYF. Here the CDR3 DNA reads TGTGCCAGCAGTGAAGGCTTTCACTACGAGCAGTACTTC.

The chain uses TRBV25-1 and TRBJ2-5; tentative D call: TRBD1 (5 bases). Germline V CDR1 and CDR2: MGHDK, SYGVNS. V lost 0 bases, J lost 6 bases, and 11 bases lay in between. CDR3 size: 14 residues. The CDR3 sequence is CASSEYPREKTQYF. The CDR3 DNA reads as TGTGCCAGCAGTGAATATCCCAGGGAAAAGACCCAGTACTTC.

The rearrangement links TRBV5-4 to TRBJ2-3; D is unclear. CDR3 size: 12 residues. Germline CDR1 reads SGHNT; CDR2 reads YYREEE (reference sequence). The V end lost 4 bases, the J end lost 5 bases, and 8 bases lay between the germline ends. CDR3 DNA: TGTGCCAGCAGCGCCAAAGGAGATACGCAGTATTTT. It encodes CASSAKGDTQYF.

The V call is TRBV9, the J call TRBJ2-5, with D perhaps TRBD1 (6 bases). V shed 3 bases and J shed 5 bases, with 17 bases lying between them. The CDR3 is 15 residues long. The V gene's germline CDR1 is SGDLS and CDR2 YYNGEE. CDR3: CASSAETGIRETQYF. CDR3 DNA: TGTGCCAGCAGCGCCGAAACAGGGATAAGGGAGACCCAGTACTTC.

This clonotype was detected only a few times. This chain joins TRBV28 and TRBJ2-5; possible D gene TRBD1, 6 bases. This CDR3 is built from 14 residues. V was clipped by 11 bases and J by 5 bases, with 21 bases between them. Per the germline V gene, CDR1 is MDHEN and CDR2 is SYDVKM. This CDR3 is CAVSGDRFGETQYF. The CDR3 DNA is TGTGCCGTATCCGGAGACAGGTTTGGGGAGACCCAGTACTTC.

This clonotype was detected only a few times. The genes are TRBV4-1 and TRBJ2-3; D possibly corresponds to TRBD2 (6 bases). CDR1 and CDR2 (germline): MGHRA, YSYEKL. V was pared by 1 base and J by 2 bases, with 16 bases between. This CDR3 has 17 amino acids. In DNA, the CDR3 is TGCGCCAGCAGCCAAGTTAGGGAAGCGGGTATCACAGATACGCAGTATTTT. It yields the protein CASSQVREAGITDTQYF.

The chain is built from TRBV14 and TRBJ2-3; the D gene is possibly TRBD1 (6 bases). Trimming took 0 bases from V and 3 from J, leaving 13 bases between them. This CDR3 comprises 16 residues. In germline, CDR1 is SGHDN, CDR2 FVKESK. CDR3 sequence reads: CASSQDGARGTDTQYF. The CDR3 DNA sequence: TGTGCCAGCAGCCAAGATGGTGCCAGGGGAACAGATACGCAGTATTTT. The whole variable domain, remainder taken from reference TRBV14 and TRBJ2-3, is EAGVTQFPSHSVIEKGQTVTLRCDPISGHDNLYWYRRVMGKEIKFLLHFVKESKQDESGMPNNRFLAERTGGTYSTLKVQPAELEDSGVYFCASSQDGARGTDTQYFGPGTRLTVL.

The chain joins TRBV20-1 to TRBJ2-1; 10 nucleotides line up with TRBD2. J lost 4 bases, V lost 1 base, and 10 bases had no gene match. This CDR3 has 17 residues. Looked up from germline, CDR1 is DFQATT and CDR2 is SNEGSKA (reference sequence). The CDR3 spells CSARVPFGAGGYNEQFF. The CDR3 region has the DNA TGCAGTGCTAGAGTGCCCTTCGGAGCGGGAGGGTACAATGAGCAGTTCTTC.

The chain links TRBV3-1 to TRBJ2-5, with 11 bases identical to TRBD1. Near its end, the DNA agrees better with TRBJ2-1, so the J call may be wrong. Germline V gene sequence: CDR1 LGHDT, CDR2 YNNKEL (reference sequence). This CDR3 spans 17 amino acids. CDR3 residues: CASSHSGQGARNNEQFF. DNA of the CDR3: TGTGCCAGCAGCCACTCCGGACAGGGGGCTAGAAACAATGAGCAGTTCTTC.

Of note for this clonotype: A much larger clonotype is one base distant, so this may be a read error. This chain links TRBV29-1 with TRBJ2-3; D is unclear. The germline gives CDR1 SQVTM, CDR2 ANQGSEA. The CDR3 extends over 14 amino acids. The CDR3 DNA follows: TGCGGCGTTGAACCCCCACCGTTCACAGATACGCAGTATTTT. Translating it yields CGVEPPPFTDTQYF.

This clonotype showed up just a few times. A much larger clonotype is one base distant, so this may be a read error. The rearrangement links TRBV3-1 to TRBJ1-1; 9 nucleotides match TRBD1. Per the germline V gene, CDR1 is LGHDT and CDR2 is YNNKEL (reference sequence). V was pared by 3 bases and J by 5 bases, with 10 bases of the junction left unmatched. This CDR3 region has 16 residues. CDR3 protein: CASSQVQGALETEAFF. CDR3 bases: TGTGCCAGCAGCCAGGTACAGGGGGCCCTGGAGACTGAAGCTTTCTTT.

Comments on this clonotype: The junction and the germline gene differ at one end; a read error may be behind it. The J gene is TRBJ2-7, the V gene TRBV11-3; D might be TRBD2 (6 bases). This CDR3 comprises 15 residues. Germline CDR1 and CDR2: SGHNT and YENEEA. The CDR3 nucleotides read TGTGCCAGCAGCCTAGAGGCGGGACGCTCCTACGAGCAGTACTTC. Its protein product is CASSLEAGRSYEQYF.

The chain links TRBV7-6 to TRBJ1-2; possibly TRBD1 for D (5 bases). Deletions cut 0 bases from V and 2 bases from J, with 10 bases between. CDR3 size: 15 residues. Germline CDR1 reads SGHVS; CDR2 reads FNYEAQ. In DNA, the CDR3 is TGTGCCAGCAGCTTAGCGAGCCAGGGAAACTATGGCTACACCTTC. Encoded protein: CASSLASQGNYGYTF.

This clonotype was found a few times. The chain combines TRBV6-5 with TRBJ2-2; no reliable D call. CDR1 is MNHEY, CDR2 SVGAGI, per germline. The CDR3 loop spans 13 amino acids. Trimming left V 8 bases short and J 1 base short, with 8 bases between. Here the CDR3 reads CASLAVNTGELFF. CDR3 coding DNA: TGTGCCAGCCTCGCGGTGAACACCGGGGAGCTGTTTTTT.